This passage covers 12 T cell receptor beta chains from one sample sequenced in a study of blood T cells in healthy people across ages. The use of a sample-barcoded 5' primer and a J-beta primer mix characterized a second PCR of roughly 6 to 11 cycles. TCRdb passed the 5' RACE reads through MiXCR, listing each CDR3 protein once. The sample contains around 700,000 distinct CDR3 sequences, approximately 25% of which appear only once. This sample was also put to use in a study of T cells of mothers and their children.

The sequencing input was blood. The receptors here all came from a boy aged 10-17 years in good health.

This clonotype showed up just a few times. This rearrangement joins TRBV12-3 or TRBV12-4 to TRBJ1-2; maybe TRBD1 (6 bases). Trimming took 5 bases from V and 4 from J, leaving 8 bases between them. This CDR3 region has 12 residues. The CDR3 is CASSGQTYGYTF. CDR3 coding DNA: TGTGCCAGCAGTGGACAGACCTATGGCTACACCTTC.

This sequence joins TRBV29-1 and TRBJ2-5; TRBD2 is a possible D gene (6 bases). The DNA end is more similar to TRBJ2-7, so the J call may be wrong. The CDR3 has 16 residues. Germline V gives CDR1 SQVTM, CDR2 ANQGSEA. The CDR3 DNA reads TGCAGCGCCTCCGGGAGTTTGGGTAAGAGCTCCTACGAGCAGTACTTC. This gives the protein CSASGSLGKSSYEQYF.

The chain links TRBV5-1 to TRBJ2-3, with 7 bases lining up with TRBD1. The CDR3 contains 14 residues. Germline CDR1 SGHRS, CDR2 YFSETQ. V shed 6 bases, J shed 0 bases, and the junction held 4 bases outside the gene matches. CDR3 coding DNA: TGCGCCAGCACCCCGGGACAGAGCACAGATACGCAGTATTTT. Amino acids: CASTPGQSTDTQYF. Full variable domain (outside the CDR3, taken from reference TRBV5-1 and TRBJ2-3): KAGVTQTPRYLIKTRGQQVTLSCSPISGHRSVSWYQQTPGQGLQFLFEYFSETQRNKGNFPGRFSGRQFSNSRSEMNVSTLELGDSALYLCASTPGQSTDTQYFGPGTRLTVL.

This clonotype was observed a handful of times. This chain uses TRBV15 with TRBJ2-5, with D perhaps TRBD1 (6 bases). Germline CDR1 is LNHNV and CDR2 is YYDKDF (reference sequence). CDR3 length: 15 residues. Deletions cut 1 base from V and 2 bases from J, with 11 bases between. In nucleotides, the CDR3 is TGTGCCACCAGCAGAGGGGTGGACAGACAAGAGACCCAGTACTTC. Its translation is CATSRGVDRQETQYF.

The chain links TRBV20-1 to TRBJ2-3; D not certain. Trimming took off 0 bases at V and 1 base at J, with 8 bases between the two ends. Germline loops: CDR1 DFQATT, CDR2 SNEGSKA (reference sequence). The CDR3 is 14 amino acids. The CDR3 region is CSARDLSGTDTQYF. CDR3 coding DNA: TGCAGTGCTAGAGATCTGAGTGGCACAGATACGCAGTATTTT.

This chain uses TRBV5-5 with TRBJ2-4, with TRBD1 matching over 8 bases. Germline V gene sequence: CDR1 SGHKS, CDR2 YYEKEE (reference sequence). The CDR3 sequence is 16 residues long. Germline trimming cut 4 bases from V and 8 bases from J; bases unmatched to any gene: 14. The CDR3 spells CASSARQGNIIDIQYF. The CDR3 region has the DNA TGTGCCAGCAGCGCACGACAGGGGAATATTATAGACATTCAGTACTTC.

The rearrangement links TRBV7-8 to TRBJ2-5; 7 nucleotides align to TRBD2. The ends lost 7 bases at V and 5 bases at J; junction bases unmatched: 13. Germline V gene sequence: CDR1 SGHVS, CDR2 FQNEAQ. The CDR3 is made up of 15 amino acids. The CDR3 protein is CASILSGTGGETQYF. The CDR3 coding sequence is TGTGCCAGCATCCTGAGCGGGACCGGGGGGGAGACCCAGTACTTC.

CDR3 in amino acids: CSVDKGTNYGYTF. As DNA, the CDR3 is TGCAGCGTTGATAAGGGTACGAACTATGGCTACACCTTC. The chain recombines TRBV29-1 with TRBJ1-2; the D is unclear. Germline V gene data show CDR1 as SQVTM and CDR2 as ANQGSEA. V was cut by 3 bases and J by 2 bases, with 10 bases left in between. This CDR3 has 13 amino acids.

The rearrangement uses TRBV9 and TRBJ1-1; no clear D. Germline V CDR1 and CDR2: SGDLS, YYNGEE. V shed 0 bases and J shed 4 bases, with 10 bases lying between them. The CDR3 is made up of 14 amino acids. CDR3 amino acids: CASSVAMEATEAFF. CDR3 nucleotide sequence: TGTGCCAGCAGCGTAGCTATGGAGGCCACTGAAGCTTTCTTT.

This clonotype occurred a few times. V is TRBV2 and J is TRBJ1-4; 8 bases are shared with TRBD1. With 6 bases clipped from V and 0 bases from J, the junction kept 6 bases outside the gene matches. The germline CDR1 and CDR2 sequences are SNHLY and FYNNEI. The CDR3 consists of 16 residues. The CDR3 here is CASSRTGQATNEKLFF. The DNA of the CDR3 is TGTGCCAGCAGCCGGACAGGGCAGGCAACTAATGAAAAACTGTTTTTT.

This clonotype was seen a few times. The J gene is TRBJ1-1, the V gene TRBV3-1, with TRBD1 matching 8 bases. This CDR3 is built from 17 residues. V lost 1 base and J lost 8; bases outside the gene matches: 15. In germline, CDR1 is LGHDT, CDR2 YNNKEL (reference sequence). The CDR3 DNA follows: TGTGCCAGCAGCCAAGTAGGAGGGAGACAGGGGTCTTTGGAAGCTTTCTTT. Translated, it gives CASSQVGGRQGSLEAFF.

This clonotype was detected a few times. The V gene is TRBV7-9, the J gene TRBJ2-7, with 9 bases aligning to TRBD2. Looked up from germline, CDR1 is SEHNR and CDR2 is FQNEAQ (reference sequence). CDR3 size: 16 residues. Losses at the gene ends were 0 bases for V and 3 bases for J; bases not matched to a gene: 6. CDR3 amino acids: CASSLARGGTSYEQYF. The CDR3 nucleotides are TGTGCCAGCAGCTTAGCGCGGGGGGGGACCAGCTACGAGCAGTACTTC.